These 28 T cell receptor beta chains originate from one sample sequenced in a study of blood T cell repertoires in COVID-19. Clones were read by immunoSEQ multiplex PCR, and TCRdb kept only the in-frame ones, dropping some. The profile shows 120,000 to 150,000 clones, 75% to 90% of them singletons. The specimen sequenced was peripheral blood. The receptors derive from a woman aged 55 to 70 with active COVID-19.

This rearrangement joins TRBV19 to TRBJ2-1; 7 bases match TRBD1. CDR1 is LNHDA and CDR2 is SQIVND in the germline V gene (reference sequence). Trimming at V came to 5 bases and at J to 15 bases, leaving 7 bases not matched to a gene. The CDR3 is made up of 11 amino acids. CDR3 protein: CASSVWDSLFF. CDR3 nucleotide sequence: TGTGCCAGTAGTGTATGGGACAGTTTGTTCTTC.

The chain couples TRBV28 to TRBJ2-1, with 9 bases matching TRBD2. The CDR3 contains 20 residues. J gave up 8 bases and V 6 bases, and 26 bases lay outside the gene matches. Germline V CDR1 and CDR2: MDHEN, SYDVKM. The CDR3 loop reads CASSLSYPLAGSHYGDEQFF. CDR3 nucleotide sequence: TGTGCCAGCAGCCTCTCCTACCCCCTAGCGGGATCTCATTACGGCGATGAGCAGTTCTTC.

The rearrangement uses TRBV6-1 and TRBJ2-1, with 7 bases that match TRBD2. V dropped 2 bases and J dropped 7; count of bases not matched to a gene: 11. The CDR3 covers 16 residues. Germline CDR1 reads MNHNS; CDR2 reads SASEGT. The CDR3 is CASSENAGSGKNEQFF. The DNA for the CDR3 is TGTGCCAGCAGTGAAAATGCGGGCAGCGGGAAGAATGAGCAGTTCTTC.

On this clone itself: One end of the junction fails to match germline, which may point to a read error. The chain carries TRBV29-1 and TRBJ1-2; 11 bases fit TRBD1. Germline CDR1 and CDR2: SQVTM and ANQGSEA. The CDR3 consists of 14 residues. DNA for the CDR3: TGCAACGTTGAAGATCGAGGGACAGGGGGTGGCTACACCTTC. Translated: CNVEDRGTGGGYTF.

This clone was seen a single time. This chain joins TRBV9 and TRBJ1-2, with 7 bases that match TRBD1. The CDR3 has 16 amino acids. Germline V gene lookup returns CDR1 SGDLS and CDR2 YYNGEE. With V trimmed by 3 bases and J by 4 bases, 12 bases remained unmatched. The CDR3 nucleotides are TGTGCCAGCAGCGAAAAAGACAGGGTCGCGGGCTATGGCTACACCTTC. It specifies CASSEKDRVAGYGYTF. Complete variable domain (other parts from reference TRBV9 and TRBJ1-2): DSGVTQTPKHLITATGQRVTLRCSPRSGDLSVYWYQQSLDQGLQFLIQYYNGEERAKGNILERFSAQQFPDLHSELNLSSLELGDSALYFCASSEKDRVAGYGYTFGSGTRLTVV.

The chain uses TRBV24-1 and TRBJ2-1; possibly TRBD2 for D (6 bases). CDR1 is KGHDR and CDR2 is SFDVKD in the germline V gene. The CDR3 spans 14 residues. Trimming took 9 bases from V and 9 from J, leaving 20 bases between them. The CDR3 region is CATRAYGSGGEQFF. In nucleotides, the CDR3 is TGTGCCACCCGGGCATACGGGAGTGGGGGTGAGCAGTTCTTC.

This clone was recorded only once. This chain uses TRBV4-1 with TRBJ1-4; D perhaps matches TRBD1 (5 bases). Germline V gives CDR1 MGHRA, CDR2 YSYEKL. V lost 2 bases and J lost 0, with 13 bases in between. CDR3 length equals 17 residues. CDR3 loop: CASSQSRQLATNEKLFF. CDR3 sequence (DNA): TGCGCCAGCAGCCAATCCAGACAGTTAGCAACTAATGAAAAACTGTTTTTT.

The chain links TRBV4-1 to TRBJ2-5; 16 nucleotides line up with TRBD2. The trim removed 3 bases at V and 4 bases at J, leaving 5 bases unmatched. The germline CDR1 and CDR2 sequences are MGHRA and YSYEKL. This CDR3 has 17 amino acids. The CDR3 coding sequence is TGCGCCAGCAGCCACACCGGGACTAGCGGGAGGGGAGAGACCCAGTACTTC. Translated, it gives CASSHTGTSGRGETQYF.

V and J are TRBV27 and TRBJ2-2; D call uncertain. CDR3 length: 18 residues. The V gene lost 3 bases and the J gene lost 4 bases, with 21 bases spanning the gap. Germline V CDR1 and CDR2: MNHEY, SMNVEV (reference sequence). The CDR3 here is CASSFSIQVFLVTGELFF. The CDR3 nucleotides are TGTGCCAGCAGTTTCTCGATTCAGGTGTTTCTGGTCACCGGGGAGCTGTTTTTT.

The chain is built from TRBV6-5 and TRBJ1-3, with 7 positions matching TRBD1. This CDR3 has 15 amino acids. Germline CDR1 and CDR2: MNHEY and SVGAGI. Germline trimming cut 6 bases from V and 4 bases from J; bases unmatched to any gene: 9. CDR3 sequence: CASSRDRAEGNTIYF. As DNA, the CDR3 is TGTGCCAGCAGCCGTGACAGGGCAGAAGGAAACACCATATATTTT.

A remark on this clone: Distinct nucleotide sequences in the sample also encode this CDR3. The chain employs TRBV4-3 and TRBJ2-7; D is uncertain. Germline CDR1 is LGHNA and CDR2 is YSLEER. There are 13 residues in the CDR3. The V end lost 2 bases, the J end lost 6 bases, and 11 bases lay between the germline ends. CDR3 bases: TGCGCCAGCAGCCAAACCCTGGCTTCCGAGCAGTACTTC. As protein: CASSQTLASEQYF.

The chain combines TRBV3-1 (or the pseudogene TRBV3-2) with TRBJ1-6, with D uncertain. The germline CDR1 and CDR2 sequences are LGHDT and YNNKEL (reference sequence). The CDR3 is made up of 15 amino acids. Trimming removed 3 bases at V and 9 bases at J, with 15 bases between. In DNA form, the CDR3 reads TGTGCCAGCAGCCAGGGGTCGGGGTTTAGTTCACCCCTCCACTTT. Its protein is CASSQGSGFSSPLHF.

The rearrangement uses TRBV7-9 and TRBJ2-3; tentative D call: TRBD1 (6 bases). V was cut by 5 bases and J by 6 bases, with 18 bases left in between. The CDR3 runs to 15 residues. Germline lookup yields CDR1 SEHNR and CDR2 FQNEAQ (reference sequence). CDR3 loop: CASSPRGNLADTQYF. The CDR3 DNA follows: TGTGCCAGCAGCCCGAGGGGGAATCTCGCGGATACGCAGTATTTT.

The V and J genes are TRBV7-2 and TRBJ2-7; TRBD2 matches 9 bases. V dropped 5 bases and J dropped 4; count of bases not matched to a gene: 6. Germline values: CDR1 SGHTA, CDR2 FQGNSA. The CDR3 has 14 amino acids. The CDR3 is CASSNSGSMYEQYF. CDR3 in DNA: TGTGCCAGCAGCAATAGCGGGAGTATGTACGAGCAGTACTTC.

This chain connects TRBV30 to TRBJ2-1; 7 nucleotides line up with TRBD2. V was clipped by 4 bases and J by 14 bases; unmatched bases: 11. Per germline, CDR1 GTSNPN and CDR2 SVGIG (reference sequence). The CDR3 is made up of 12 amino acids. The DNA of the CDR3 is TGTGCCTGGATTCCGGCCGGGACTAACAAGTTCTTC. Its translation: CAWIPAGTNKFF.

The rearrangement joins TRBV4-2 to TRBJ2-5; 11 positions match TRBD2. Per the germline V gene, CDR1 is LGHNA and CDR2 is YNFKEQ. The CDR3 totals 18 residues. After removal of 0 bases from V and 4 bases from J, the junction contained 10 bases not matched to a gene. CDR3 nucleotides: TGTGCCAGCAGCCAAGATCAGACTAGCGGGACCACAACAGAGACCCAGTACTTC. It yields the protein CASSQDQTSGTTTETQYF.

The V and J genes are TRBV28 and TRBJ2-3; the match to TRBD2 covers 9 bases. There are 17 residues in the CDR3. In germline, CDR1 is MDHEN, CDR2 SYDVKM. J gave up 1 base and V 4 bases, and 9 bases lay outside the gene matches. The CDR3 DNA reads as TGTGCCAGCAGTTACGGGACTAGCACCTTGGGCACAGATACGCAGTATTTT. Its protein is CASSYGTSTLGTDTQYF.

The CDR3 DNA reads TGTGCCAGCAGTTCGGGACTAGCGAACACCGGGGAGCTGTTTTTT. It codes for CASSSGLANTGELFF. The rearrangement links TRBV6-5 to TRBJ2-2; 8 bases align to TRBD2. CDR3 length: 15 residues. Unmatched junction bases numbered 1, after V lost 4 bases and J lost 0 bases. CDR1 and CDR2 from the germline V gene are MNHEY and SVGAGI.

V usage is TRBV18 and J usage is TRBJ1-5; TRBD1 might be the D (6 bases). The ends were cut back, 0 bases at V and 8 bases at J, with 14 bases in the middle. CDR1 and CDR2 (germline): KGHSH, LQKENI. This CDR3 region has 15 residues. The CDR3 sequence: CASSPPEGGAKPQHF. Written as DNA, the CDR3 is TGTGCCAGCTCACCACCGGAGGGGGGGGCGAAGCCCCAGCATTTT.

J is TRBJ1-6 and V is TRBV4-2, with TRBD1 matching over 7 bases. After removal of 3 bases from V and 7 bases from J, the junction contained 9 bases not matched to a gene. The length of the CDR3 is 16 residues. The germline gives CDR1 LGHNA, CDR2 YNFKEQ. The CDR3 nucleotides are TGTGCCAGCAGCCAGGGGTCGACAGGGTTGAATTCACCCCTCCACTTT. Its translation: CASSQGSTGLNSPLHF.

For the CDR3, the DNA is TGTGCCAGCAGTCGTTCGGGACAGTTAAACGAGCAGTACTTC. Its translation: CASSRSGQLNEQYF. This chain links TRBV6-2 or TRBV6-3 with TRBJ2-7; TRBD1 matches at 7 bases. Germline CDR1 is MNHEY and CDR2 is SVGEGT. The CDR3 has 14 amino acids. Trimming removed 5 bases from V and 5 bases from J; junction bases left unmatched: 9.

CDR3 DNA: TGTGCTACTCAGACAGGGGTGGAAGAGACCCAGTACTTC. Protein: CATQTGVEETQYF. The rearrangement uses TRBV7-2 and TRBJ2-5; 8 nucleotides line up with TRBD1. The CDR3 extends over 13 amino acids. The germline V gene encodes CDR1 SGHTA and CDR2 FQGNSA.

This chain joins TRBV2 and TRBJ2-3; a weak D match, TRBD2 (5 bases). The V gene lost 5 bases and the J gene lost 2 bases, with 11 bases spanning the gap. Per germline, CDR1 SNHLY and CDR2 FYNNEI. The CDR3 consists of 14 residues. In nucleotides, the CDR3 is TGTGCCAGCAGTTCCGGGATATTCACAGATACGCAGTATTTT. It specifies CASSSGIFTDTQYF.

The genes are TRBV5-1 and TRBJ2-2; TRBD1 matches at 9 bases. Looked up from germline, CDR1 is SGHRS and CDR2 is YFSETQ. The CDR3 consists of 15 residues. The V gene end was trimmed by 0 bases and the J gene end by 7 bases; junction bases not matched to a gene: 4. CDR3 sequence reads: CASSLDRGRVGELFF. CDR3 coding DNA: TGCGCCAGCAGCTTGGACAGGGGGCGGGTCGGGGAGCTGTTTTTT.

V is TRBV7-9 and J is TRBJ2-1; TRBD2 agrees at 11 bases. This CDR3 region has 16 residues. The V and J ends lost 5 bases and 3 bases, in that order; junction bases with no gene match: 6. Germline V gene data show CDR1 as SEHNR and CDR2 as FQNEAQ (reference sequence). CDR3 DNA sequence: TGTGCCAGCAGCGGGGGACTAGCGGAACGCTACAATGAGCAGTTCTTC. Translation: CASSGGLAERYNEQFF.

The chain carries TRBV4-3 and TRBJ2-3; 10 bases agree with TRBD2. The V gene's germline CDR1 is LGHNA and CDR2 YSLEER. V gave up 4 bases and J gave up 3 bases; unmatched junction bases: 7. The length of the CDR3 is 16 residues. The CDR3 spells CASSRSSGRGTDTQYF. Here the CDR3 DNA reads TGCGCCAGCAGCCGATCGAGCGGGAGGGGGACAGATACGCAGTATTTT.

For the CDR3, the DNA is TGTGCCAGCAGTTACTGGGCGGGGGCGACCACCGGGGAGCTGTTTTTT. The encoded protein is CASSYWAGATTGELFF. The chain couples TRBV6-2 or TRBV6-3 to TRBJ2-2; TRBD2 might be the D (7 bases). Germline loops: CDR1 MNHEY, CDR2 SVGEGT. The V and J ends lost 1 base and 4 bases respectively, with 13 bases between them. The CDR3 covers 16 residues.

The chain's CDR3 is CASSGQGVETQYF. The CDR3 nucleotides are TGTGCCAGCAGTGGACAGGGGGTAGAGACCCAGTACTTC. The chain links TRBV2 to TRBJ2-5; 9 nucleotides agree with TRBD1. With 4 bases clipped from V and 4 bases from J, the junction kept 1 base outside the gene matches. CDR1 and CDR2 from the germline V gene are SNHLY and FYNNEI. This CDR3 spans 13 amino acids.